The clone carrying this T cell receptor beta chain turned up a few times. A single record per CDR3 protein comes from TCRdb applying MiXCR to the 5' RACE reads. The repertoire consists of a few hundred thousand distinct CDR3 sequences, with about 28% occurring once and the leading ten covering about 6.1%. These data belong to a study of identical twins' blood T cells. The sequenced sample was PBMCs. This clonotype was sampled from a woman aged 18-49 years in good health.

In nucleotides, the CDR3 is TGCAGTGCTGGTAACTGGATGGGGGGATATGGCTACACCTTC. It yields the protein CSAGNWMGGYGYTF. V is TRBV20-1 and J is TRBJ1-2, with D maybe TRBD1 (5 bases). The V end was cut by 5 bases, the J end by 5 bases, with 18 bases between. CDR1 and CDR2 (germline): DFQATT, SNEGSKA (reference sequence). The length of the CDR3 is 14 residues.